The text below deals with one T cell receptor (beta chain). Its antigen is currently unknown. The CDR3 length is 14 residues. Germline V gene data show CDR1 as LGHNT and CDR2 as FRNRAP. Trimming took off 6 bases at V and 2 bases at J, with 13 bases between the two ends. These data come from a study of EBV T-cell therapy then PD-1 blockade in nasopharyngeal carcinoma. Clones were read by immunoSEQ multiplex PCR, and TCRdb kept only the in-frame ones, dropping some. The sample has roughly 20,000 clones; 84% are singletons. Sample treatment: AdE1-LMPpoly-expanded autologous EBV-specific T-cell therapy followed by anti-PD-1 nivolumab.

The J gene is TRBJ1-2, the V gene TRBV12-5, with D perhaps matching TRBD1 (5 bases). Sequenced here: CD8+ T cells from blood, sampled at day 33 from a patient whose treatment included autologous EBV-specific T cells and nivolumab. This receptor was identified in a man aged 35 to 55 with nasopharyngeal carcinoma. The DNA of the CDR3 is TGTGCTAGTGGCTGGGGCGGACCAAACTATGGCTACACCTTC. It yields the protein CASGWGGPNYGYTF.